Included here is one T cell receptor beta chain sequence, with context. Its antigen remains unknown. The record originates from a study of shared clonotypes between healthy human individuals. Assay runs were performed at deep level. DNA at around 210 ng, roughly 30,000 T cell genomes, went into sorted-subset replicate PCRs. Generated by immunoSEQ multiplex PCR, the TCRdb table keeps only in-frame clones and is missing some. The table has 550,000 to 850,000 clones, about 74% seen once. Findings of the study overall: Owing to a small donor count, the genetic and exposure-history diversity represented was limited.

From germline, CDR1 is LNHDA and CDR2 SQIVND (reference sequence). CDR3 length: 13 residues. Trimming took 11 bases from V and 2 from J, leaving 15 bases between them. This chain uses TRBV19 with TRBJ2-5, with unresolved D. Sequencing was carried out using memory CD4+ T cells sorted from blood. Described subset: CD45RA-negative fraction. This clonotype was obtained from a young woman in good health. The DNA for the CDR3 is TGTGCCTCCACGGCCTCCTCACAAGAGACCCAGTACTTC. It yields the protein CASTASSQETQYF.